This T cell receptor beta chain stems from a study of shared clonotypes between healthy human individuals. General observations from the study: Generally, naive subsets came out with larger estimated richness than memory subsets. Only blood was sampled, and tissue TCR repertoires likely differ from blood ones.

On this clone itself: What it binds is unknown.

With V trimmed by 7 bases and J by 4 bases, 7 bases remained unmatched. The CDR3 consists of 14 residues. Germline V gives CDR1 MDHEN, CDR2 SYDVKM. Method: immunoSEQ multiplex PCR; TCRdb's copy keeps in-frame clones and lacks some. The sample consists of roughly 1,500,000 clones, about 98% of them appearing once. This chain uses TRBV28 with TRBJ1-2; 9 bases are shared with TRBD1. Sequenced: naive CD4+ T cells sorted from blood. Sample subset: CD45RA+ positively selected. This receptor was taken from a young man in good health. CDR3 loop: CASTGQGIGYGYTF. The CDR3, as DNA: TGTGCCAGCACCGGACAGGGGATAGGCTATGGCTACACCTTC.